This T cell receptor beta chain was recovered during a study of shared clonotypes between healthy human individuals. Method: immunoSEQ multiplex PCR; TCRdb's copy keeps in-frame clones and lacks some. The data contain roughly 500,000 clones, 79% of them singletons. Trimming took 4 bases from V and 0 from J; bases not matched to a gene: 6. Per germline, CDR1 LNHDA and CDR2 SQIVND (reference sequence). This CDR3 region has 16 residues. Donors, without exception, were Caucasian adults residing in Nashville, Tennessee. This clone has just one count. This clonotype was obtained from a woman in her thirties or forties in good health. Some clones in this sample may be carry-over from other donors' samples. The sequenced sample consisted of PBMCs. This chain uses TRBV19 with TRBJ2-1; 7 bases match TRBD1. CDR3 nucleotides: TGTGCCAGTAGTAAACAGGGGTCGAGCTCCTACAATGAGCAGTTCTTC. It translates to CASSKQGSSSYNEQFF.